This T cell receptor beta chain was retrieved from a study of T-cell memory formation after mild COVID-19. The germline gives CDR1 LNHNV, CDR2 YYDKDF (reference sequence). The CDR3 loop spans 16 amino acids. The V and J ends lost 2 bases and 9 bases, in that order; junction bases with no gene match: 10. Concerning this clonotype: The antigen remains unidentified.

TCRdb ran MiXCR on the 5' RACE reads and lists one entry per CDR3 protein. The sample consists of hundreds of thousands of distinct CDR3 sequences, 15% to 20% of them appearing once. Study-wide results and caveats: Mostly located in CM and EM were contracting CD4+ clones, with contracting CD8+ clones located in EMRA.

The specimen was PBMCs or a T cell subset sorted from them (not recorded which). The genes are TRBV15 and TRBJ2-1, with TRBD1 matching 10 bases. This TCR was sampled from a man in his late teens or twenties who had mild COVID-19 (a few samples of this study predate the infection). Cell type and time point are not known. CDR3 coding DNA: TGTGCCACCAGCAGAAGGCCCGGGACAGGGGATGTTGAGCAGTTCTTC. It yields the protein CATSRRPGTGDVEQFF.